One and the same sample provided the 5 T cell receptor beta chains below, sequenced in a study of blood T cell repertoires in COVID-19. Some clones are missing from TCRdb's copy, which holds only in-frame ones; the method was immunoSEQ multiplex PCR. The sample holds under 250,000 clones, around 80% seen once. The specimen was peripheral blood. These receptors came from a man aged 45-65 years with active or convalescent COVID-19.

The CDR3 bases are TGCAGCGTCCAGTCGGGACTAGCGGGAGGCACCTACGAGCAGTACTTC. Encoded protein: CSVQSGLAGGTYEQYF. The V call is TRBV29-1, the J call TRBJ2-7, with 15 positions matching TRBD2. CDR1 is SQVTM and CDR2 is ANQGSEA in the germline V gene. CDR3 length equals 16 residues. V lost 6 bases to trimming and J lost 2 bases; unmatched junction nucleotides: 8.

The CDR3 loop is CASSSRLETQYF. The CDR3 DNA reads as TGTGCCAGCAGCTCCCGGTTGGAGACCCAGTACTTC. The chain employs TRBV5-4 and TRBJ2-5; unclear D gene. The V gene's germline CDR1 is SGHNT and CDR2 YYREEE (reference sequence). There are 12 residues in the CDR3. The V end was cut by 3 bases, the J end by 5 bases, with 8 bases between.

This chain joins TRBV4-3 and TRBJ1-1; no firm D call. V was trimmed by 3 bases and J by 5 bases, leaving 16 bases between them. The CDR3 has 15 amino acids. In germline, CDR1 is LGHNA, CDR2 YSLEER. The CDR3 bases are TGCGCCAGCAGCCACCCGACAAGCGGGAGGACTGAAGCTTTCTTT. The encoded protein is CASSHPTSGRTEAFF.

The V gene is TRBV30, the J gene TRBJ2-7, with D perhaps matching TRBD2 (5 bases). The CDR3 sequence is 15 residues long. Trimming took 4 bases from V and 3 from J, leaving 19 bases between them. Germline CDR1 reads GTSNPN; CDR2 reads SVGIG (reference sequence). CDR3 in amino acids: CAWTPLGRLLYEQYF. The DNA for the CDR3 is TGTGCCTGGACCCCCCTAGGGAGACTTCTCTACGAGCAGTACTTC.

V usage is TRBV4-1 and J usage is TRBJ1-6, with TRBD1 matching over 10 bases. CDR1 and CDR2 from the germline V gene are MGHRA and YSYEKL. This CDR3 contains 17 residues. J gave up 7 bases and V 1 base, and 7 bases lay outside the gene matches. CDR3 DNA sequence: TGCGCCAGCAGCCAAGCCCCAGGGACAGGGGTAAATTCACCCCTCCACTTT. Protein sequence: CASSQAPGTGVNSPLHF.